The rows below give T cell receptor beta chains drawn from one sample of a study of blood T cells in healthy people across ages. TCRdb reprocessed the 5' RACE reads via MiXCR and lists one record per CDR3 protein. The sample includes about 1.4 million distinct CDR3 sequences, 45% to 70% seen only once; the top ten take over 5.5%. Sequences were obtained from blood. All receptors come from a man aged 18-30 years in good health. The CDR3 runs from the conserved cysteine through the conserved F or W. D genes are given only for firm matches. Clone size, where shown, is once, few, many, or a class for clones that have expanded.

J,D,V,size,CDR3,DNA
TRBJ2-7,.,TRBV2,.,CASSTGTISYEQYF,TGTGCCAGCAGTACCGGGACAATTTCCTACGAGCAGTACTTC
TRBJ2-5,TRBD2,TRBV25-1,.,CASSGGGTNQETQYF,TGTGCCAGCAGTGGCGGGGGAACCAATCAAGAGACCCAGTACTTC
TRBJ2-3,.,TRBV2,.,CASSVRTVTDTQYF,TGTGCCAGCAGTGTCCGGACAGTCACAGATACGCAGTATTTT
TRBJ2-7,.,TRBV7-2,.,CASTPDYEQYF,TGTGCCAGCACCCCTGACTACGAGCAGTACTTC
TRBJ2-3,.,TRBV4-3,few,CASSQDWGPTDTQYF,TGCGCCAGCAGCCAAGATTGGGGTCCCACAGATACGCAGTATTTT
TRBJ1-1,TRBD1,TRBV25-1,.,CASRQGEEWLNTEAFF,TGTGCCAGCAGACAGGGGGAGGAATGGCTGAACACTGAAGCTTTCTTT
TRBJ2-4,.,TRBV2,few,CASSEYVGVQYF,TGTGCCAGCAGTGAATACGTCGGCGTGCAGTACTTC
TRBJ1-2,.,TRBV4-3,.,CASSQDSRANYGYTF,TGCGCCAGCAGCCAAGATTCCAGAGCTAACTATGGCTACACCTTC
TRBJ2-7,.,TRBV27,.,CASSFGRSVDEQYF,TGTGCCAGCAGTTTTGGCAGGTCGGTCGACGAGCAGTACTTC
TRBJ2-1,.,TRBV5-4,.,CASSFSGADEQFF,TGTGCCAGCAGCTTTTCAGGGGCCGATGAGCAGTTCTTC
TRBJ1-1,.,TRBV5-6,.,CASSLEAGMNTEAFF,TGTGCCAGCAGCTTGGAGGCAGGCATGAACACTGAAGCTTTCTTT
TRBJ2-3,.,TRBV25-1,.,CASSDGWRGDTQYF,TGTGCCAGCAGTGATGGTTGGCGCGGAGATACGCAGTATTTT
TRBJ2-7,TRBD2,TRBV10-3,few,CAISELGLAGGPTYEQYF,TGTGCCATCAGTGAGCTCGGACTAGCGGGAGGTCCTACCTACGAGCAGTACTTC
TRBJ2-5,TRBD1,TRBV20-1,few,CSAKPRDRQETQYF,TGCAGTGCTAAACCTAGGGACAGGCAGGAGACCCAGTACTTC
TRBJ2-5,.,TRBV20-1,.,CSAALSPPQETQYF,TGCAGTGCTGCCCTTTCGCCCCCCCAAGAGACCCAGTACTTC
TRBJ1-6,.,TRBV20-1,.,CSARVGGGYNSPLHF,TGCAGTGCTAGAGTGGGGGGCGGGTATAATTCACCCCTCCACTTT
TRBJ2-7,.,TRBV7-2,.,CASSLMGALYEQYF,TGTGCCAGCAGCTTAATGGGGGCCCTGTACGAGCAGTACTTC
TRBJ2-7,.,TRBV9,.,CASSAESLFGEQYF,TGTGCCAGCAGCGCAGAATCCCTTTTCGGCGAGCAGTACTTC
TRBJ2-1,.,TRBV20-1,.,CSANTPSYNEQFF,TGCAGTGCCAATACCCCCAGCTACAATGAGCAGTTCTTC
TRBJ2-5,.,TRBV25-1,few,CASSTPGETQYF,TGTGCCAGCAGTACCCCTGGGGAGACCCAGTACTTC
TRBJ2-7,.,TRBV5-1,once,CASRGGLPSEQYF,TGCGCCAGCAGGGGGGGCCTCCCCTCCGAGCAGTACTTC
TRBJ2-7,.,TRBV2,.,CASGARTYEQYF,TGTGCCAGCGGGGCTAGAACCTACGAGCAGTACTTC
TRBJ1-5,TRBD1,TRBV28,.,CASRQLRDRVNQPQHF,TGTGCCAGCAGACAGCTTCGGGACAGAGTAAATCAGCCCCAGCATTTT
TRBJ2-7,TRBD2,TRBV20-1,.,CSASKGLAGMEQYF,TGCAGTGCTAGCAAAGGTCTAGCGGGAATGGAGCAGTACTTC
TRBJ2-7,TRBD1,TRBV15,few,CATSRDDRVPYEQYF,TGTGCCACCAGCAGAGATGACAGGGTTCCCTACGAGCAGTACTTC
TRBJ2-3,.,TRBV6-2/TRBV6-3,.,CASSSRRSTDTQYF,TGTGCCAGCAGTTCCCGACGGAGCACAGATACGCAGTATTTT
TRBJ2-3,.,TRBV2,.,CASSEALGGPLYTDTQYF,TGTGCCAGCAGTGAAGCGCTTGGCGGGCCCCTTTACACAGATACGCAGTATTTT
TRBJ2-3,.,TRBV29-1,few,CSVAAVKGQADTQYF,TGCAGCGTTGCGGCGGTAAAAGGGCAGGCCGATACGCAGTATTTT
TRBJ1-1,.,TRBV5-1,.,CASRRDGSSGNTEAFF,TGCGCCAGCAGAAGGGACGGCTCGTCGGGAAACACTGAAGCTTTCTTT
TRBJ1-5,.,TRBV2,.,CASSSRRSQPQHF,TGTGCCAGCAGTAGCCGGAGATCTCAGCCCCAGCATTTT
TRBJ1-1,TRBD1,TRBV6-2/TRBV6-3,once,CASRATGGTEAFF,TGTGCCAGCAGGGCCACAGGGGGCACTGAAGCTTTCTTT
TRBJ2-7,.,TRBV7-9,once,CASSFPGRGLYEQYF,TGTGCCAGCAGCTTCCCGGGCCGGGGACTCTACGAGCAGTACTTC
TRBJ2-7,.,TRBV12-3/TRBV12-4,few,CASSLRDPDSYEQYF,TGTGCCAGCAGTTTACGTGATCCAGACTCCTACGAGCAGTACTTC
TRBJ2-1,TRBD1,TRBV12-3/TRBV12-4,.,CASRKGQGVNEQFF,TGTGCCAGCAGGAAGGGACAGGGGGTGAATGAGCAGTTCTTC
TRBJ1-1,.,TRBV6-6,.,CASSYSWGKDTEAFF,TGTGCCAGCAGTTACTCATGGGGGAAGGACACTGAAGCTTTCTTT
TRBJ2-2,.,TRBV5-1,.,CASSLVAGGLSTGELFF,TGCGCCAGCAGCTTGGTGGCAGGGGGGTTGAGCACCGGGGAGCTGTTTTTT
TRBJ2-6,.,TRBV27,.,CASSSPNSGAGANVLTF,TGTGCCAGCAGTTCCCCTAATTCCGGGGCTGGGGCCAACGTCCTGACTTTC